This entry concerns a single TCR beta chain. This entry comes from a study of blood T cells in healthy people across ages. The overall study: Every two T cells gave about one barcoded beta molecule via template switching.

Peripheral blood from each donor was collected in a volume of 9.5 to 10 milliliters. Combining a sample-barcoded 5' primer with a J-beta primer mix, a second PCR ran for roughly 7 to 11 cycles. Each cDNA molecule, via a template-switch adaptor with 12 random nucleotides, was tagged. From the 5' RACE reads, TCRdb called clonotypes with MiXCR, one entry per CDR3 protein. This table holds fewer than 2,000,000 distinct CDR3 sequences, about two fifths found once. The germline V and J ends were trimmed by 4 bases and 6 bases, with 17 bases remaining between them. The germline V gene encodes CDR1 ENHRY and CDR2 SYGVKD. There are 15 residues in the CDR3.

This chain links TRBV10-3 with TRBJ2-3; TRBD1 or TRBD2 may be the D gene (6 bases each). Sequenced material: blood. The clonotype comes from a human donor in good health. CDR3 protein: CAISVVGGVDDTQYF. The CDR3 DNA is TGTGCCATCAGTGTCGTGGGGGGCGTGGACGATACGCAGTATTTT.